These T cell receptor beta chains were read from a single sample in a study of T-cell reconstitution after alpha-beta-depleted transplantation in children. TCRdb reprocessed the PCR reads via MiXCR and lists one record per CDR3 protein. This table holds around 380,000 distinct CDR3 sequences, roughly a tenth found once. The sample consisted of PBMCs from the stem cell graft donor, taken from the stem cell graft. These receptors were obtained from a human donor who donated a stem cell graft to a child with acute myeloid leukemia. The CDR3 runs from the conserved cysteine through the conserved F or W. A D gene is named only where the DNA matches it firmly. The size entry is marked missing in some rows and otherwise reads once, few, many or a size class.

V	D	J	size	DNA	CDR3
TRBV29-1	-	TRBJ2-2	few	TGCAGCGTTGACAGCGGGAACACCGGGGAGCTGTTTTTT	CSVDSGNTGELFF
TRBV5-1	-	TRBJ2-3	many	TGCGCCAGCAGCTACCTCTCGACAGGATCTAGCACAGATACGCAGTATTTT	CASSYLSTGSSTDTQYF
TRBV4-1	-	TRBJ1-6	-	TGCGCCAGCAGCCAAGAAAAGTGGGGAGTAAATTCACCCCTCCACTTT	CASSQEKWGVNSPLHF
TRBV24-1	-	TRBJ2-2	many	TGTGCCACCAGTGATCCGGGACGGGACACCGGGGAGCTGTTTTTT	CATSDPGRDTGELFF
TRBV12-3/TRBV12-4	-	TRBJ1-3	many	TGTGCCAGCAGATTGGAGGGGACTGGAAACACCATATATTTT	CASRLEGTGNTIYF
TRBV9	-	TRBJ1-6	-	TGTGCCAGCAGCGTAGACCTGGGGTCACCCCTCCACTTT	CASSVDLGSPLHF
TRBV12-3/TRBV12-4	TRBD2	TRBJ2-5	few	TGTGCCAGCACCCCCAGGGGCGGGGGGGCCCTGGAGACCCAGTACTTC	CASTPRGGGALETQYF
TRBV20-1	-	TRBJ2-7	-	TGCAGTGCCCAGGGCGGTTTCTACGAGCAGTACTTC	CSAQGGFYEQYF
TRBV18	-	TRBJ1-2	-	TGTGCCAGCTCACGAGGGGAGGCCTATGGCTACACCTTC	CASSRGEAYGYTF
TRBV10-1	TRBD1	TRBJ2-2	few	TGCGCCAGCAGTGCGGAGGGGACAGGGTCAATTGGTAACACCGGGGAGCTGTTTTTT	CASSAEGTGSIGNTGELFF
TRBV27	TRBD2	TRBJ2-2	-	TGTGCCAGCAGTCTGCGGGGGGCGGGGGCGGGCCTTAACACCGGGGAGCTGTTTTTT	CASSLRGAGAGLNTGELFF
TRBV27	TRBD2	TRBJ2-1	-	TGTGCCAGCAGTCGGACTAGCGGGGTCCATGAGCAGTTCTTC	CASSRTSGVHEQFF
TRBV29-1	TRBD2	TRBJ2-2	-	TGCAGCGTTGCGTCGGGGGGGACCGGGGAGCTGTTTTTT	CSVASGGTGELFF
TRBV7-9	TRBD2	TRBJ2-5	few	TGTGCCAGCAGCGGACTAGCTGAGACCCAGTACTTC	CASSGLAETQYF
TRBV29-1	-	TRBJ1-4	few	TGCAGCGCCACAGGGTTGAGTGGCGAAAAACTGTTTTTT	CSATGLSGEKLFF
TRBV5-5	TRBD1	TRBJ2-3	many	TGTGCCAGCAGCTCGACAGGGGCTGGAGATACGCAGTATTTT	CASSSTGAGDTQYF
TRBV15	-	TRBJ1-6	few	TGTGCCACCAGCAGAGATCCTCGGAATTCACCCCTCCACTTT	CATSRDPRNSPLHF
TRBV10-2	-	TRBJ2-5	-	TGCGCCAGCAGTGAGTCGGGGAAAGAGACCCAGTACTTC	CASSESGKETQYF
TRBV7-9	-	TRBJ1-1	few	TGTGCCAGCAGCCAAGGGGCGCCCGCTGAAGCTTTCTTT	CASSQGAPAEAFF
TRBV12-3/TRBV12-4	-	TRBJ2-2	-	TGTGCCAGCAGCCTCAAAGTTGGGGGGGAGCTGTTTTTT	CASSLKVGGELFF
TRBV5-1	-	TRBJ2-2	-	TGCGCCAGCAGCTTGGTTGAATACACCGGGGAGCTGTTTTTT	CASSLVEYTGELFF
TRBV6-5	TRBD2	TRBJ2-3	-	TGTGCCAGCAGTTACTCAGGGCGGGAGGGCCGGGTCACAGATACGCAGTATTTT	CASSYSGREGRVTDTQYF
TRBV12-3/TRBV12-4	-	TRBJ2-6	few	TGTGCCAGCAGTTTAGGCCCTGGGGGGCTTGGGGCCAACGTCCTGACTTTC	CASSLGPGGLGANVLTF
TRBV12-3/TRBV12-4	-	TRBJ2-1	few	TGTGCCAGCAGTTCTCGCGGGGCCTACAATGAGCAGTTCTTC	CASSSRGAYNEQFF
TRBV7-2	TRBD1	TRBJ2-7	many	TGTGCCCGGGACAGGGCCTACGAGCAGTACTTC	CARDRAYEQYF
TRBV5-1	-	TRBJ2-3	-	TGCGCCAGCAGCTTGGAGACTGATACGCAGTATTTT	CASSLETDTQYF
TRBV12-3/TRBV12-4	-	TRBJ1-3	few	TGTGCCAGCAGTTTAGCGGTCCACGGGACATATGAAAACACCATATATTTT	CASSLAVHGTYENTIYF
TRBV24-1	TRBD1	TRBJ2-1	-	TGTGCCACCAGTGACCCGGCGGGACAGGGGTACAATGAGCAGTTCTTC	CATSDPAGQGYNEQFF
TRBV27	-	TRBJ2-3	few	TGTGCCAGCAGTTCCGAACCAGGGCTGGCTACGCAGTATTTT	CASSSEPGLATQYF
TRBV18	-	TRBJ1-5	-	TGTGCCAGCTCACCAAGGGCAGGGCAAAGCCCATTTAGCAATCAGCCCCAGCATTTT	CASSPRAGQSPFSNQPQHF
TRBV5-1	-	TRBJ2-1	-	TGCGCCAGCAGGGACAGACCCTCCGATGCGAATGAGCAGTTCTTC	CASRDRPSDANEQFF
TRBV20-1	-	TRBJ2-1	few	TGCAGTGCTAGACCAGAAAGCTACAATGAGCAGTTCTTC	CSARPESYNEQFF
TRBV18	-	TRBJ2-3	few	TGTGCCAGCTCACCTGATAGGTTCCCAGATACGCAGTATTTT	CASSPDRFPDTQYF
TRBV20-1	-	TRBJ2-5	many	TGCAGTGCTAGAGATGGTGGGATCCAAGAGACCCAGTACTTC	CSARDGGIQETQYF
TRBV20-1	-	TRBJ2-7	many	TGCAGTGCTAGTCGTGGGTACGAGCAGTACTTC	CSASRGYEQYF
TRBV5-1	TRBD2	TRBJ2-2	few	TGCGCCAGCAGCTCAGGACTAGCGGATAACACCGGGGAGCTGTTTTTT	CASSSGLADNTGELFF
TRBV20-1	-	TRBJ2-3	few	TGCAGTGCGCAAGACAGGAGGAGAACAGATACGCAGTATTTT	CSAQDRRRTDTQYF